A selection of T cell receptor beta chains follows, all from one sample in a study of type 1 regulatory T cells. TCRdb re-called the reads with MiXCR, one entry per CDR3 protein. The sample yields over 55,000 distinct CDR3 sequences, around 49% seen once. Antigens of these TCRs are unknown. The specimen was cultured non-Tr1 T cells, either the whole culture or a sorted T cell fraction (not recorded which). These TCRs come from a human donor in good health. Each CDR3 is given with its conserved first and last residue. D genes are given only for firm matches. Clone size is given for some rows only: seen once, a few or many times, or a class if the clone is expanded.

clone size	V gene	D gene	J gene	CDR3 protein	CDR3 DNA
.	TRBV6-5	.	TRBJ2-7	CASRPGVSYEQYF	TGTGCCAGCAGGCCAGGGGTATCCTACGAGCAGTACTTC
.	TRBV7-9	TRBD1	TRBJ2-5	CASSATTAGQGWKTQYF	TGTGCCAGCAGCGCGACAACGGCCGGACAGGGCTGGAAGACCCAGTACTTC
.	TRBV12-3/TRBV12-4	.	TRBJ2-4	CASSFAGLKNIQYF	TGTGCCAGCAGTTTTGCAGGGCTCAAAAACATTCAGTACTTC
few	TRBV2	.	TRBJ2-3	CASSPDRITDTQYF	TGTGCCAGCAGTCCCGACAGAATCACAGATACGCAGTATTTT
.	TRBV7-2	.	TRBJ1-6	CARSLAGGHGNSPLHF	TGTGCCAGAAGCTTAGCGGGGGGGCACGGAAATTCACCCCTCCACTTT
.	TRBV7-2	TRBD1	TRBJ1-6	CASSLGGTGTFSYNSPLHF	TGTGCCAGCAGCTTAGGAGGGACAGGGACTTTTTCCTATAATTCACCCCTCCACTTT
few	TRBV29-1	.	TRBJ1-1	CSAGGGTEAFF	TGCAGCGCCGGTGGGGGAACTGAAGCTTTCTTT
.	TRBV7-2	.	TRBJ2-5	CASSLAHGGTQYF	TGTGCCAGCAGCTTAGCGCACGGGGGGACCCAGTACTTC
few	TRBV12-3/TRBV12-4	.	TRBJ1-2	CASTRRQANYGYTF	TGTGCCAGCACCCGGAGGCAAGCTAACTATGGCTACACCTTC
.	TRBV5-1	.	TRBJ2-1	CASSLDGSSYNEQFF	TGCGCCAGCAGCTTGGACGGGAGCTCCTACAATGAGCAGTTCTTC
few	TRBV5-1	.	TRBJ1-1	CASSLSAQGPQSQAFF	TGCGCCAGCAGCTTGTCGGCGCAAGGCCCCCAGAGTCAAGCTTTCTTT
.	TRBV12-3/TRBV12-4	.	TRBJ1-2	CASSFGQGHGYTF	TGTGCCAGCAGTTTCGGGCAGGGACATGGCTACACCTTC
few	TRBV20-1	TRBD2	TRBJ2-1	CSAQRWVVTSGGNEQFF	TGCAGTGCCCAGAGATGGGTGGTGACTAGCGGGGGCAATGAGCAGTTCTTC
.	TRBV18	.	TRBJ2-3	CASSQTELDTKYF	TGTGCCAGCTCGCAGACAGAACTGGATACGAAGTATTTT
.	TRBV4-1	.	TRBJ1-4	CASSQGSGSALEKLFF	TGCGCCAGCAGCCAAGGATCAGGGTCGGCTTTGGAAAAACTGTTTTTT
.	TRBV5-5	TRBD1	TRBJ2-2	CASTFQGDTGELFF	TGTGCCAGCACCTTCCAGGGGGACACCGGGGAGCTGTTTTTT
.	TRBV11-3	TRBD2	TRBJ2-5	CASSLGVLAGKETQYF	TGTGCCAGCAGCTTAGGGGTTCTAGCGGGGAAAGAGACCCAGTACTTC
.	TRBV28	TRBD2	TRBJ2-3	CASEGLAGGPRTPEDTQYF	TGTGCCAGCGAAGGACTAGCGGGGGGCCCCCGGACCCCAGAAGATACGCAGTATTTT
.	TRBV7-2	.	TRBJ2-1	CASSFPTGHEGQFF	TGTGCCAGCAGCTTCCCTACAGGGCACGAGGGGCAGTTCTTC
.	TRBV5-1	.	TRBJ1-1	CASSLNSEGTEAFF	TGCGCCAGCAGCTTGAACAGTGAGGGCACTGAAGCTTTCTTT
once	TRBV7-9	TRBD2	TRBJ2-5	CASSSLRLAVQETQYF	TGTGCCAGCAGCTCCCTGCGGCTAGCGGTCCAAGAGACCCAGTACTTC
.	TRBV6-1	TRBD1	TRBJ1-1	CASNRQGKGTEAFF	TGTGCCAGCAACCGACAGGGTAAAGGCACTGAAGCTTTCTTT
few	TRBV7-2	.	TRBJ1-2	CASSLAGPRYGYTF	TGTGCCAGCAGCTTAGCAGGCCCCCGTTATGGCTACACCTTC
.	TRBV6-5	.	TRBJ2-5	CASTRTPNSETQYF	TGTGCCAGCACCCGGACACCCAATTCGGAGACCCAGTACTTC
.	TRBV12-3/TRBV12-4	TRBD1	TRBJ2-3	CASSPPGQITDTQYF	TGTGCCAGCAGCCCCCCGGGACAGATTACAGATACGCAGTATTTT
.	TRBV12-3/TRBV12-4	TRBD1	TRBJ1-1	CASSLGDRASLAFF	TGTGCCAGCAGTTTAGGGGACAGGGCTTCGCTAGCTTTCTTT